The rows below give T cell receptor beta chains drawn from one sample of a study of OX40 agonist ivuxolimab in advanced cancers. The protocol was immunoSEQ multiplex PCR, while the TCRdb copy is restricted to in-frame clones and leaves out a portion. The data show 55,000 to 65,000 clones, about 89% seen once. The sequencing here drew on CD4+ or CD8+ T cells sorted from blood, taken in a trial of the OX40 agonist ivuxolimab. These receptors all come from an adult with an advanced solid tumor such as melanoma, head and neck, liver or kidney cancer. The conserved cysteine and the conserved F or W are not part of the CDR3 here.

V,CDR3
TRBV10-1,ASSAQRGSQETQY
TRBV5-4,ASSQLAGGVDTQY
TRBV29-1,SVEVLAGDNEQF
TRBV5-1,ASSFGGRYEQY
TRBV15,ATSRDFGAANEKLF
TRBV5-4,ASSPGWGSNQPQH
TRBV19,ASSKGRQGLRIEQF
TRBV7-9,ASSFRTDPNEQY
TRBV5-1,ASSLMGGTDTQY
TRBV30,AWSRRSGNTIY
TRBV2,ASRATGTMIPDEQF
TRBV5-4,ASSQDSGSYNEQF
TRBV19,ASSVTVYSYEQY
TRBV9,ASSVDPGLAGGTGELF
TRBV5-1,ASSEGQAMETQY
TRBV6-5,ASSYFTQH